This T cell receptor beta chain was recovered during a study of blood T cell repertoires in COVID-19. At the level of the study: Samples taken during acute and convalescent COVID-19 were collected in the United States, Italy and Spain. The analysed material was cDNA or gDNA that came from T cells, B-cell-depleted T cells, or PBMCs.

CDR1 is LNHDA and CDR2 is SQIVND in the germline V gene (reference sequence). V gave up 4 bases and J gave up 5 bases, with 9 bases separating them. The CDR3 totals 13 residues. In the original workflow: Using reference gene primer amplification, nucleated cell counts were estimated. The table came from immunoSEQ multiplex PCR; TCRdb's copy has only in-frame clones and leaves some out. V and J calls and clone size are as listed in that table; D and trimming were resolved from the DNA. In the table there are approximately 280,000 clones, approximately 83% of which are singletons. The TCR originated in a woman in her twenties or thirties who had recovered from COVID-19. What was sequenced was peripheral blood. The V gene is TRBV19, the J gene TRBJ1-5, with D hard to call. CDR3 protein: CASSNSVYQPQHF. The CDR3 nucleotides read TGTGCCAGTAGTAACTCGGTGTATCAGCCCCAGCATTTT.